The 27 T cell receptor beta chains listed next were all sequenced from one sample in a study of blood T cells in healthy people across ages. A J-beta primer mix and a sample-barcoded 5' primer were used in a second PCR of about 7 to 12 cycles. Via MiXCR, TCRdb re-called the 5' RACE reads, giving one row per CDR3 protein. The sample comprises about 1.4 million distinct CDR3 sequences, around 59% of which are singletons, and more than 6% rests with the top ten. What was sequenced was blood. The receptors stem from a man younger than 35 in good health.

This chain links TRBV5-1 with TRBJ2-4; weak D call: TRBD1 (6 bases). Germline V gives CDR1 SGHRS, CDR2 YFSETQ. The CDR3 spans 14 residues. Trimming cost V 5 bases and J 6 bases, with 15 bases left between them. CDR3 sequence: CASRPDEDRNIQYF. The DNA of the CDR3 is TGCGCCAGCAGACCCGATGAGGACAGAAACATTCAGTACTTC.

This clonotype has just a few counts. The chain combines TRBV28 with TRBJ2-1; either TRBD1 or TRBD2 may supply D (5 bases each). There are 14 residues in the CDR3. The germline CDR1 and CDR2 sequences are MDHEN and SYDVKM. Trimming removed 3 bases from V and 6 bases from J, with 12 bases in between. In nucleotides, the CDR3 is TGTGCCAGCAGTTTGAGGGGCGCTCTCAATGAGCAGTTCTTC. It codes for CASSLRGALNEQFF.

The V gene is TRBV6-2 or TRBV6-3, the J gene TRBJ2-1; 9 bases fit TRBD2. Germline V CDR1 and CDR2: MNHEY, SVGEGT. V lost 0 bases and J lost 4; bases outside the gene matches: 1. The CDR3 covers 15 residues. CDR3 DNA: TGTGCCAGCAGTTACTCGACTAGCGGATACAATGAGCAGTTCTTC. Encoded protein: CASSYSTSGYNEQFF.

The V call is TRBV27, the J call TRBJ2-3; D uncertain. Germline V CDR1 and CDR2: MNHEY, SMNVEV (reference sequence). V lost 3 bases and J lost 2, with 12 bases in between. This CDR3 contains 15 residues. The CDR3 DNA reads as TGTGCCAGCAGTTTTAGGTTTTCTCTCACAGATACGCAGTATTTT. Amino acids: CASSFRFSLTDTQYF.

This clonotype came up once. The chain couples TRBV7-2 to TRBJ1-1; D not resolved. V was clipped by 5 bases and J by 6 bases, with 19 bases between them. The CDR3 totals 15 residues. Looked up from germline, CDR1 is SGHTA and CDR2 is FQGNSA. The CDR3 DNA reads TGTGCCAGCAGCCGGACCCGATTCGGGGTTGCTGAAGCTTTCTTT. Amino acid sequence: CASSRTRFGVAEAFF.

The V gene is TRBV20-1, the J gene TRBJ2-5; TRBD1 agrees at 7 bases. V was pared by 5 bases and J by 2 bases, with 5 bases of the junction left unmatched. Per the germline V gene, CDR1 is DFQATT and CDR2 is SNEGSKA (reference sequence). This CDR3 comprises 13 residues. The CDR3 here is CSAGGQIQETQYF. In DNA, the CDR3 is TGCAGTGCTGGGGGACAGATACAAGAGACCCAGTACTTC.

This rearrangement joins TRBV29-1 to TRBJ2-3; 9 nucleotides match TRBD2. The germline gives CDR1 SQVTM, CDR2 ANQGSEA. Trimming removed 7 bases from V and 5 bases from J; junction bases left unmatched: 10. The CDR3 runs to 14 residues. CDR3 protein: CSAVLAGIGDTQYF. Here the CDR3 DNA reads TGCAGCGCTGTACTAGCGGGCATCGGAGATACGCAGTATTTT.

This clonotype was observed a handful of times. This chain connects TRBV25-1 to TRBJ2-5, with a tentative D call TRBD1 (5 bases). The germline CDR1 and CDR2 sequences are MGHDK and SYGVNS. Trimming left V 3 bases short and J 0 bases short, with 11 bases between. CDR3 length: 15 amino acids. CDR3 sequence: CASSDGAADQETQYF. The DNA of the CDR3 is TGTGCCAGCAGTGATGGGGCGGCAGACCAAGAGACCCAGTACTTC.

This sequence joins TRBV4-3 and TRBJ1-2; the D gene is possibly TRBD1 (6 bases). The CDR3 has 15 amino acids. Germline V gene data show CDR1 as LGHNA and CDR2 as YSLEER. The V and J ends lost 0 bases and 8 bases respectively, with 16 bases between them. Here the CDR3 DNA reads TGCGCCAGCAGCCAAGATATTGACGGGGGCGAGGGCTACACCTTC. It specifies CASSQDIDGGEGYTF.

This clonotype came up a few times. The chain has TRBV20-1 and TRBJ1-1, with D possibly being TRBD1 (5 bases). V lost 2 bases, J lost 5 bases, and 12 bases lay in between. In germline, CDR1 is DFQATT, CDR2 SNEGSKA (reference sequence). This CDR3 region has 13 residues. CDR3 amino acids: CSARTGTMTEAFF. The CDR3 coding sequence is TGCAGTGCTAGAACCGGGACCATGACTGAAGCTTTCTTT.

This clonotype has more than one count but fewer than ten. The chain has TRBV7-9 and TRBJ2-7; 7 bases are a match to TRBD1. The junction had 3 bases not matched to a gene; V was cut back by 5 bases and J by 2 bases. The germline V gene encodes CDR1 SEHNR and CDR2 FQNEAQ (reference sequence). The CDR3 loop spans 13 amino acids. CDR3 in DNA: TGTGCCAGCAGCGGAGACAGGGCCTACGAGCAGTACTTC. It encodes CASSGDRAYEQYF.

Only a few counts were recorded for this clonotype. The rearrangement joins TRBV28 to TRBJ1-2; D gene ambiguous. In germline, CDR1 is MDHEN, CDR2 SYDVKM. The CDR3 spans 13 residues. Trimming pared 5 bases from V and 5 bases from J, leaving 12 bases between. The CDR3 nucleotides are TGTGCCAGCAGTCTCACCCCAACGTATGGCTACACCTTC. This codes for CASSLTPTYGYTF.

There are a few counts of this clonotype. V gene TRBV7-2 combines with J gene TRBJ2-4; 11 nucleotides line up with TRBD1. The CDR3 runs 16 residues. Germline V gene sequence: CDR1 SGHTA, CDR2 FQGNSA. V gave up 5 bases and J gave up 8 bases; unmatched junction bases: 11. CDR3 nucleotides: TGTGCCAGCAGCCCACCCCGGACAGGGGGCTTGGACATTCAGTACTTC. This sequence encodes CASSPPRTGGLDIQYF.

The gene calls are TRBV27 and TRBJ2-3, with 9 bases matching TRBD2. In germline, CDR1 is MNHEY, CDR2 SMNVEV (reference sequence). V was clipped by 6 bases and J by 2 bases; unmatched bases: 6. The CDR3 length is 15 residues. The CDR3 protein is CASRLLAGHTDTQYF. In nucleotides, the CDR3 is TGTGCCAGCAGATTACTAGCGGGTCACACAGATACGCAGTATTTT.

V gene TRBV6-6 combines with J gene TRBJ2-7, with a possible D match to TRBD1 (5 bases). CDR3 size: 15 residues. Germline assignment: CDR1 MNHNY and CDR2 SVGAGI (reference sequence). The V end lost 2 bases, the J end lost 2 bases, and 13 bases lay between the germline ends. The DNA for the CDR3 is TGTGCCAGCAGTTACGGGGCCAGGGAACCCTACGAGCAGTACTTC. Protein sequence: CASSYGAREPYEQYF.

This chain links TRBV6-6 with TRBJ2-1; TRBD1 might be the D (5 bases). Germline CDR1 MNHNY, CDR2 SVGAGI (reference sequence). V was cut by 6 bases and J by 4 bases, with 16 bases left in between. This CDR3 comprises 15 residues. As DNA, the CDR3 is TGTGCCAGCAGATCAGGGTCTGTGGGGTACAATGAGCAGTTCTTC. It translates to CASRSGSVGYNEQFF.

The CDR3, as DNA: TGTGCCATCAGTGAGACGGGAGTCCCCTACAATGAGCAGTTCTTC. Its translation is CAISETGVPYNEQFF. V and J are TRBV10-3 and TRBJ2-1; TRBD2 is a possible D gene (6 bases). Germline CDR1 reads ENHRY; CDR2 reads SYGVKD. Between the trimmed V and J ends, which lost 2 bases and 2 bases, there was a span of 10 bases. The CDR3 sequence is 15 residues long.

The chain employs TRBV7-6 and TRBJ1-1; perhaps TRBD1 as D (5 bases). V lost 5 bases and J 2 bases, leaving 15 bases between the germline ends. The germline V gene has CDR1 SGHVS and CDR2 FNYEAQ. This CDR3 is built from 15 residues. CDR3 DNA sequence: TGTGCCAGCAGCCTCCTAAACCAGGGAAACACTGAAGCTTTCTTT. It yields the protein CASSLLNQGNTEAFF.

The chain has TRBV29-1 and TRBJ2-7; 14 positions agree with TRBD2. The DNA matches TRBJ2-5 better at its end, which makes the J call doubtful. CDR3 length: 15 residues. Germline V gives CDR1 SQVTM, CDR2 ANQGSEA. CDR3 nucleotides: TGCAGCGTGCTAGGGGGACTAGCGGGGGTAGAGACCCAGTACTTC. This sequence encodes CSVLGGLAGVETQYF.

V is TRBV2 and J is TRBJ2-1; 9 bases map to TRBD2. This CDR3 contains 17 residues. The V gene's germline CDR1 is SNHLY and CDR2 FYNNEI. J gave up 7 bases and V 4 bases, and 14 bases lay outside the gene matches. DNA of the CDR3: TGTGCCAGCAGTGGGGGGCCACTAGCGGGTTACGGTAATGAGCAGTTCTTC. Its translation is CASSGGPLAGYGNEQFF.

This rearrangement joins TRBV7-2 to TRBJ2-5; 13 bases are a match to TRBD2. Germline V gene sequence: CDR1 SGHTA, CDR2 FQGNSA. The J segment lost 5 bases and the V segment lost 5 bases, leaving 8 bases of the junction unmatched. CDR3 length equals 16 residues. The CDR3 bases are TGTGCCAGCAGCCGCTGGACTAGCGGGGGTTGGGAGACCCAGTACTTC. Protein: CASSRWTSGGWETQYF.

The genes are TRBV4-2 and TRBJ2-1; D unresolved. The CDR3 consists of 10 residues. Trimming took off 5 bases at V and 8 bases at J, with 4 bases between the two ends. Looked up from germline, CDR1 is LGHNA and CDR2 is YNFKEQ. The CDR3 DNA reads as TGTGCCAGCAGCGCATATGAGCAGTTCTTC. Protein: CASSAYEQFF.

This clonotype came up once. The chain joins TRBV20-1 to TRBJ2-1; tentatively, D is TRBD1 or TRBD2 (5 bases each). V lost 5 bases, J lost 6 bases, and 23 bases lay in between. Germline-derived CDR1 and CDR2 are DFQATT and SNEGSKA (reference sequence). This CDR3 region has 16 residues. The CDR3 DNA is TGCAGTGCTCGCCCCCCGTTAGATACAGGAGGCAATGAGCAGTTCTTC. This gives the protein CSARPPLDTGGNEQFF.

The V gene is TRBV21-1, the J gene TRBJ1-2; TRBD1 is the table's D call and was not checked against the DNA. TRBV21-1 has pseudogene status. There are 16 residues in the CDR3. CDR3 in DNA: TGTGCCAGCAGCAAAGCAGGGGGGCCCTTTTCGTATGGCTACACCTTC. Encoded protein: CASSKAGGPFSYGYTF.

The chain links TRBV3-1 to TRBJ2-5, with TRBD2 matching 14 bases. The CDR3 covers 15 residues. CDR1 and CDR2 (germline): LGHDT, YNNKEL (reference sequence). Trimming at V came to 0 bases and at J to 12 bases, leaving 6 bases not matched to a gene. In DNA form, the CDR3 reads TGTGCCAGCAGCCAAGAGGGGACTAGCGGGGGCTCTGAGTACTTC. This codes for CASSQEGTSGGSEYF.

This chain connects TRBV3-1 to TRBJ2-1; 9 bases match TRBD2. The CDR3 extends over 16 amino acids. V shed 4 bases, J shed 4 bases, and the junction held 8 bases outside the gene matches. CDR1 and CDR2 (germline): LGHDT, YNNKEL (reference sequence). CDR3 DNA sequence: TGTGCCAGCAGCCCCCGTCGAGCGGGGGGATACAATGAGCAGTTCTTC. It is translated as CASSPRRAGGYNEQFF.

The chain employs TRBV6-2 or TRBV6-3 and TRBJ2-3; 7 bases agree with TRBD2. The CDR3 contains 14 residues. The V gene end was trimmed by 0 bases and the J gene end by 4 bases; junction bases not matched to a gene: 1. The germline V gene encodes CDR1 MNHEY and CDR2 SVGEGT. CDR3 amino acids: CASSYSGGSDTQYF. CDR3 bases: TGTGCCAGCAGTTACTCCGGGGGGTCAGATACGCAGTATTTT.